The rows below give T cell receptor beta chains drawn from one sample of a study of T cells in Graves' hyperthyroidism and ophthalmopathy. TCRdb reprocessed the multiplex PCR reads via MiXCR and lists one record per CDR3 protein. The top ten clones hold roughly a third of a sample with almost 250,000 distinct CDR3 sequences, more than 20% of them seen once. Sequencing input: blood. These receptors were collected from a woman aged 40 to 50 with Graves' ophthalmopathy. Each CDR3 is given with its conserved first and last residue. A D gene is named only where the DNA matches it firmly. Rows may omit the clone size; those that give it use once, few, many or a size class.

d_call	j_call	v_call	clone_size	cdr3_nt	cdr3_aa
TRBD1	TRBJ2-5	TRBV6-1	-	TGTGCCAGCAGTAAGACAGGGGGCGAACAGACCCAGTACTTC	CASSKTGGEQTQYF
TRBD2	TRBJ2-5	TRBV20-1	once	TGCAGTGCTAGAGGGGGGACTAGCGGGAGGGGGTACCAAGAGACCCAGTACTTC	CSARGGTSGRGYQETQYF
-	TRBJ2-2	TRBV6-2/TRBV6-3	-	TGTGCCAGCAGTCCTCATTCGGGTAGGACGAACACCGGGGAGCTGTTTTTT	CASSPHSGRTNTGELFF
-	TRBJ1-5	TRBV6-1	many	TGTGCCAGCACCACGGGCGGATCCAATCAGCCCCAGCATTTT	CASTTGGSNQPQHF
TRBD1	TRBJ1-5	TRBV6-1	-	TGTGCCAGCAGTGAAGGGACAGGTAAAAGGCCCCAGCATTTT	CASSEGTGKRPQHF
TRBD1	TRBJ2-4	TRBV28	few	TGTGCCAGCAGTTTATCGGGACAGCTAAACATTCAGTACTTC	CASSLSGQLNIQYF
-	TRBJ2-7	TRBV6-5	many	TGTGCCAGCGGTCAGGGGTACGAGCAGTACTTC	CASGQGYEQYF
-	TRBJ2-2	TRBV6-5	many	TGTGCCAGCGGTTATCGGAACACCGGGGAGCTGTTTTTT	CASGYRNTGELFF
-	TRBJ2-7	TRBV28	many	TGTGCCAGCCAACTGGGCTACTACGAGCAGTACTTC	CASQLGYYEQYF
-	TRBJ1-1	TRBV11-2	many	TGTGCCAGCAGCGACACTACAGGGCTTGAAGCTTTCTTT	CASSDTTGLEAFF
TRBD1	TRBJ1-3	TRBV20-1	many	TGCAGTGCTAGTAGACAGGGGAATGGAAACACCATATATTTT	CSASRQGNGNTIYF
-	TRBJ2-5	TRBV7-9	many	TGTGCCAGCAGGGCCTCAGAGACCCAGTACTTC	CASRASETQYF
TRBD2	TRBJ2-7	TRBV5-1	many	TGCGCCAGCAGCTTGGGCCCGGACACGGGGGGCGAGCAGTACTTC	CASSLGPDTGGEQYF
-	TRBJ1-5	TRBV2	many	TGTGCCAGCAAAAGGGGCGAGCGGCCCCAGCATTTT	CASKRGERPQHF
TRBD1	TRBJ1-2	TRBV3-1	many	TGTGCCAGCAGCCGGGGACAGGGAGGCGGCTACACCTTC	CASSRGQGGGYTF
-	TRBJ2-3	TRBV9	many	TGTGCCAGCAGCGTAGCCAACACAGATACGCAGTATTTT	CASSVANTDTQYF
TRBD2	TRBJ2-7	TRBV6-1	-	TGTGCCAGCAGTGAAGCGGCACTAGCGGGCTACGAGCAGTCCTTC	CASSEAALAGYEQSF
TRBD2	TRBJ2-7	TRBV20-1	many	TGCAGTCTTGGGACTAGCGGGACAACCTACGAGCAGTACTTC	CSLGTSGTTYEQYF
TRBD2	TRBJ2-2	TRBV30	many	TGTGCCTGGAGCGGAGCCGGCGGGAGGGGCACCGGGGAGCTGTTTTTT	CAWSGAGGRGTGELFF
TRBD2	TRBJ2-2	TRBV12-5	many	TGTGCTAGTGGTTTGGTCCTAGCGGGAGGGGTCACCGGGGAGCTGTTTTTT	CASGLVLAGGVTGELFF
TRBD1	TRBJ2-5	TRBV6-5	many	TGTGCCAGCAGTTGGACAGGGGCGGTGAGAGAGACCCAGTACTTC	CASSWTGAVRETQYF
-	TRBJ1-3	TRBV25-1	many	TGTGCCAGCAGTACAGGGTTCGGAAACACCATATATTTT	CASSTGFGNTIYF
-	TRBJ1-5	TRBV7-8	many	TGTGCCAGCAGCTTAGAGCCACGACAGGGCAATCAGCCCCAGCATTTT	CASSLEPRQGNQPQHF
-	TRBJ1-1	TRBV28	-	TGTGCCAGCAGTCTATTAGGGAGGGGTCGAATGAACACTGAAGCTTTCTTT	CASSLLGRGRMNTEAFF
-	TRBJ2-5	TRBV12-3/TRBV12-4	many	TGTGCCAGCAGTCCCGACTCCCGGGGGACCCAGTACTTC	CASSPDSRGTQYF
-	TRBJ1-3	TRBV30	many	TGTGCCTGGAGGATGGGGGAAAACACCATATATTTT	CAWRMGENTIYF
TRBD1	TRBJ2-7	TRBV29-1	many	TGCAGCGTTGAAGGGGGGCAGGGGGCTTACGAGCAGTACTTC	CSVEGGQGAYEQYF
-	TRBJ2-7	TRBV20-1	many	TGCAGTGCTCGCCTGCCAGGGAACGAGCAGTACTTC	CSARLPGNEQYF
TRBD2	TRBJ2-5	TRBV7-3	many	TGTGCCAGCAGCCCCAGCGGGAGCTGGGAGACCCAGTACTTC	CASSPSGSWETQYF
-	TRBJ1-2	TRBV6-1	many	TGTGCCAGCAGTGCCCGGGCGGTCTATGGCTACACCTTC	CASSARAVYGYTF
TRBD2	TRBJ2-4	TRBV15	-	TGTGCCACCAGTCCCCGGTTTAGCGGGGGGGGAAACATTCAGTACTTC	CATSPRFSGGGNIQYF
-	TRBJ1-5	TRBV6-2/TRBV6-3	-	TGTGCCAGCAGTTACACAGGGTATAGCAATCAGCCCCAGCATTTT	CASSYTGYSNQPQHF
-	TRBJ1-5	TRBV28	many	TGTGCCAGCAGTGGGTTCGTGGCGAAGCCCCAGCATTTT	CASSGFVAKPQHF
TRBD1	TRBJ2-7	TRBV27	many	TGTGCCAGCAGTTTATCATCAGGGGGCGTGAACGAGCAGTACTTC	CASSLSSGGVNEQYF
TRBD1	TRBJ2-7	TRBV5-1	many	TGCGCCAGCAGCACCGGGACAGGGGGAAACGAGCAGTACTTC	CASSTGTGGNEQYF
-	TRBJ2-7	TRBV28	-	TGTGCCAGCAGGACCGGGGACACCCCTTCCTACGAGCAGTACTTC	CASRTGDTPSYEQYF
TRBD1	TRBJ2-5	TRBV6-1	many	TGTGCCAGCGGCCGACAGGGTGGGGAGACCCAGTACTTC	CASGRQGGETQYF
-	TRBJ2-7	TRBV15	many	TGTGCCACCAGCAGGGGGTCGAACTCCTACGAGCAGTACTTC	CATSRGSNSYEQYF
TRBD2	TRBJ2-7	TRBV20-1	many	TGCAGTGCAGAATCGACTAGCGGCCGCTACGAGCAGTACTTC	CSAESTSGRYEQYF
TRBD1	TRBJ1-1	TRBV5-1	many	TGCGCCAGCAGCTGGGGGACAGGGCGAACTGAAGCTTTCTTT	CASSWGTGRTEAFF
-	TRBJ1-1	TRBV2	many	TGTGCCAGCACTCAGGGTGGAAGAACTGAAGCTTTCTTT	CASTQGGRTEAFF
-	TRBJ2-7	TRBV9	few	TGTGCCAGCAGCAAAAGGACTGCCCACGAGCAGTACTTC	CASSKRTAHEQYF
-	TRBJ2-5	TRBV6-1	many	TGTGCCAGCAGTGTCAAAGAGACCCAGTACTTC	CASSVKETQYF
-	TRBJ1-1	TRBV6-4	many	TGTGCCAGCAAGGAAGACACCCACGAGGGCACTGAAGCTTTCTTT	CASKEDTHEGTEAFF
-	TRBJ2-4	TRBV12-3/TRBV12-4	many	TGTGCCAGCAGTTTGGGTTCACTATCATACATTCAGTACTTC	CASSLGSLSYIQYF
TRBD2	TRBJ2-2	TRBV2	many	TGTGCCAGCAGTGAGCGCCCGGGACTAGCGGGATTGGGCGGGGAGCTGTTTTTT	CASSERPGLAGLGGELFF
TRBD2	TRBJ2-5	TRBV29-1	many	TGCAGCGTTGTCCGGGGGGGGTACCAAGAGACCCAGTACTTC	CSVVRGGYQETQYF
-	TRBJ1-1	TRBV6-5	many	TGTGCCAGCAGTTACTCGATACAAGGGCTGAACACTGAAGCTTTCTTT	CASSYSIQGLNTEAFF
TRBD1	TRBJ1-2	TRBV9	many	TGTGCCAGCAGCAACCGACAGGGGGGAAATGGCTACACCTTC	CASSNRQGGNGYTF
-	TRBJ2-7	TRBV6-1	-	TGTGCCAGCAGTGAAAATAAGTATTACGAGCAGTACTTC	CASSENKYYEQYF
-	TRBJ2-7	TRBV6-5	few	TGTGCCAGCAGTTTTGCGACGTCCGGGACCACCTACGAGCAGTACTTC	CASSFATSGTTYEQYF